One and the same sample provided the 5 T cell receptor beta chains below, sequenced in a study of CD8+ T cells in alopecia areata. Treatment in this sample: oral pan-JAK inhibitor, 5-10 mg twice daily. Investigators isolated RNA and reverse transcribed it into cDNA to act as the sequencing template. TCRdb keeps only in-frame clones here, not all; method: immunoSEQ multiplex PCR. Of 75,000 to 100,000 clones detected, about three quarters appear once; the ten largest clones hold approximately 15%. The source material was CD8+ T cells sorted from blood, sampled around week 42, from a patient treated with tofacitinib. All receptors derive from a human donor with alopecia areata.

The table lists this clone with a few counts. J is TRBJ2-1 and V is TRBV28; 10 bases line up with TRBD1. Germline V lookup: CDR1 MDHEN, CDR2 SYDVKM. V lost 6 bases and J lost 5; bases outside the gene matches: 7. The CDR3 has 15 residues. The CDR3 DNA sequence: TGTGCCAGCAGCCGGGGGACAGGGGCCCACAATGAGCAGTTCTTC. This gives the protein CASSRGTGAHNEQFF.

This clone was picked up a small number of times. The gene calls are TRBV5-5 and TRBJ2-3; D may be TRBD2 (5 bases). Trimming left V 4 bases short and J 1 base short, with 10 bases between. The CDR3 length is 14 residues. Germline loops: CDR1 SGHKS, CDR2 YYEKEE (reference sequence). Written as DNA, the CDR3 is TGTGCCAGCAGCCCCGTGGGAGGCACAGATACGCAGTATTTT. Protein sequence: CASSPVGGTDTQYF.

This chain joins TRBV6-5 and TRBJ2-1; perhaps D is TRBD1 or TRBD2 (5 bases each). The V end was cut by 0 bases, the J end by 2 bases, with 11 bases between. This CDR3 has 16 amino acids. CDR1 and CDR2 (germline): MNHEY, SVGAGI. Here the CDR3 reads CASSYSVGETYNEQFF. CDR3 coding DNA: TGTGCCAGCAGTTACTCTGTGGGGGAAACCTACAATGAGCAGTTCTTC.

The count of this clone is one. The chain joins TRBV29-1 to TRBJ1-2; 8 nucleotides line up with TRBD1. With V trimmed by 5 bases and J by 8 bases, 10 bases remained unmatched. CDR3 length equals 13 residues. CDR1 and CDR2 from the germline V gene are SQVTM and ANQGSEA. CDR3 amino acids: CSVPGTGPGGYTF. Here the CDR3 DNA reads TGCAGCGTTCCCGGGACAGGCCCAGGGGGCTACACCTTC.

The rearrangement uses TRBV7-8 and TRBJ2-4; 8 positions agree with TRBD2. V lost 8 bases to trimming and J lost 0 bases; unmatched junction nucleotides: 18. This CDR3 is built from 19 residues. CDR1 and CDR2 from the germline V gene are SGHVS and FQNEAQ. The CDR3 region is CASLRTGTRNPLAKNIQYF. CDR3 DNA sequence: TGTGCCAGCCTGAGAACCGGGACTAGGAACCCCCTAGCCAAAAACATTCAGTACTTC.